One sample yielded the 25 T cell receptor beta chains listed below, sequenced in a study of blood T cell repertoires in COVID-19. Only in-frame clones appear in the TCRdb table, and some are missing; sequencing was by immunoSEQ multiplex PCR. The sample shows about 200,000 clones, about nine tenths of them seen only once. Input material: peripheral blood. These receptors were obtained from a man aged 35 to 55 with acute or convalescent COVID-19.

This chain joins TRBV11-3 and TRBJ2-4; 12 bases line up with TRBD1. Germline CDR1 SGHNT, CDR2 YENEEA. The CDR3 loop spans 17 amino acids. With 5 bases clipped from V and 2 bases from J, the junction kept 7 bases outside the gene matches. Here the CDR3 DNA reads TGTGCCAGCAGCGGCGGGACAGGGGGCGCATCCAAAAACATTCAGTACTTC. Translating it yields CASSGGTGGASKNIQYF.

This chain links TRBV6-2 or TRBV6-3 with TRBJ1-2; D is perhaps TRBD1 (6 bases). CDR1 MNHEY and CDR2 SVGEGT come from the germline V gene. This CDR3 is built from 14 residues. V shed 4 bases and J shed 2 bases, with 11 bases lying between them. CDR3 in amino acids: CASSFGQMNYGYTF. CDR3 DNA: TGTGCCAGCAGTTTTGGACAGATGAACTATGGCTACACCTTC.

This clone was observed a handful of times. The V call is TRBV28, the J call TRBJ2-7, with D perhaps TRBD1 (6 bases). The CDR3 consists of 12 residues. The V and J ends lost 6 bases and 2 bases respectively, with 8 bases between them. Germline assignment: CDR1 MDHEN and CDR2 SYDVKM. CDR3 bases: TGTGCCAGCAGCCGGACAGCCTACGAGCAGTACTTC. Translated, it gives CASSRTAYEQYF.

The rearrangement uses TRBV29-1 and TRBJ2-3, with D perhaps matching TRBD1 (7 bases). V was cut by 6 bases and J by 3 bases, with 19 bases left in between. The CDR3 has 15 amino acids. The germline CDR1 and CDR2 sequences are SQVTM and ANQGSEA. CDR3 amino acids: CSVEGQTSWTDTQYF. CDR3 coding DNA: TGCAGCGTGGAGGGACAGACCTCCTGGACAGATACGCAGTATTTT.

The chain combines TRBV25-1 with TRBJ2-1; 10 bases are shared with TRBD2. The germline V gene encodes CDR1 MGHDK and CDR2 SYGVNS. Germline trimming cut 8 bases from V and 4 bases from J; bases unmatched to any gene: 5. This CDR3 region has 14 residues. CDR3 region: CASSYSGRYNEQFF. The CDR3 DNA sequence: TGTGCCAGCTCCTATAGCGGGAGGTACAATGAGCAGTTCTTC.

The V call is TRBV6-6, the J call TRBJ1-2; perhaps TRBD1 as D (6 bases). Deletions cut 2 bases from V and 2 bases from J, with 15 bases between. CDR1 is MNHNY and CDR2 is SVGAGI in the germline V gene (reference sequence). The CDR3 loop spans 16 amino acids. The CDR3 nucleotides are TGTGCCAGCAGTTACACCCAACAGGGTAGCAACTATGGCTACACCTTC. It codes for CASSYTQQGSNYGYTF.

The CDR3 reads CASSPQEGEGHYEQYF. In nucleotides, the CDR3 is TGTGCCAGCAGCCCCCAGGAGGGGGAGGGCCACTACGAGCAGTACTTC. The V call is TRBV9, the J call TRBJ2-7, with D possibly matching TRBD2 (7 bases). The CDR3 contains 16 residues. The germline gives CDR1 SGDLS, CDR2 YYNGEE. V lost 4 bases and J 3 bases, leaving 20 bases between the germline ends.

The rearrangement links TRBV7-9 to TRBJ1-4, with D uncertain. V was cut by 5 bases and J by 4 bases, with 8 bases left in between. Germline lookup yields CDR1 SEHNR and CDR2 FQNEAQ (reference sequence). CDR3 length equals 13 residues. CDR3: CASSGRGNEKLFF. In DNA, the CDR3 is TGTGCCAGCAGCGGGCGGGGTAATGAAAAACTGTTTTTT.

V usage is TRBV5-1 and J usage is TRBJ1-3; no firm D call. The CDR3 runs 18 residues. The V gene's germline CDR1 is SGHRS and CDR2 YFSETQ. Trimming stripped 1 base from V and 2 bases from J, with 19 bases between. CDR3 DNA sequence: TGCGCCAGCAGCTTGATGCCACGATTCGAGTTTCCTGGAAACACCATATATTTT. This codes for CASSLMPRFEFPGNTIYF.

The chain carries TRBV29-1 and TRBJ2-7; possible D gene TRBD2, 5 bases. V was shortened by 6 bases and J by 3 bases, with 9 bases between the two germline ends. CDR1 and CDR2 from the germline V gene are SQVTM and ANQGSEA. The CDR3 contains 11 residues. Written as DNA, the CDR3 is TGCAGCGTCGGGGAATTCTACGAGCAGTACTTC. It translates to CSVGEFYEQYF.

DNA for the CDR3: TGTGCCAGCAGCTTGGGACAGGGGGCTTCTGGAAACACCATATATTTT. This gives the protein CASSLGQGASGNTIYF. V is TRBV7-9 and J is TRBJ1-3, with 12 bases aligning to TRBD1. The CDR3 length is 16 residues. Germline values: CDR1 SEHNR, CDR2 FQNEAQ (reference sequence). V shed 3 bases and J 1 base; nucleotides not matched to a gene: 1.

This chain joins TRBV27 and TRBJ1-5; a weak D match, TRBD1 (5 bases). Germline assignment: CDR1 MNHEY and CDR2 SMNVEV (reference sequence). Trimming cost V 7 bases and J 2 bases, with 12 bases left between them. The CDR3 runs 14 residues. The CDR3 nucleotides read TGTGCCAGCAAAGTCAGGGCCGGCAATCAGCCCCAGCATTTT. It specifies CASKVRAGNQPQHF.

The chain uses TRBV7-9 and TRBJ1-1; D unclear. The CDR3 loop spans 13 amino acids. V was clipped by 7 bases and J by 5 bases, with 14 bases between them. The V gene's germline CDR1 is SEHNR and CDR2 FQNEAQ (reference sequence). This CDR3 is CASTSTEFTEAFF. Here the CDR3 DNA reads TGTGCCAGCACCTCAACAGAATTTACTGAAGCTTTCTTT.

The chain has TRBV25-1 and TRBJ2-2; 9 bases agree with TRBD2. The V gene end was trimmed by 3 bases and the J gene end by 7 bases; junction bases not matched to a gene: 12. Germline values: CDR1 MGHDK, CDR2 SYGVNS. The CDR3 loop spans 17 amino acids. CDR3: CASSDPLGGGASGELFF. The CDR3 DNA sequence: TGTGCCAGCAGTGACCCCTTGGGCGGGGGGGCGAGCGGGGAGCTGTTTTTT.

This rearrangement joins TRBV19 to TRBJ1-1; no reliable D call. V was trimmed by 0 bases and J by 1 base, leaving 6 bases between them. The CDR3 covers 14 residues. Germline V gene sequence: CDR1 LNHDA, CDR2 SQIVND (reference sequence). CDR3 sequence reads: CASSIESWNTEAFF. The CDR3 nucleotides read TGTGCCAGTAGTATAGAGTCGTGGAACACTGAAGCTTTCTTT.

This clone was counted between two and nine times. CDR3 nucleotide sequence: TGTGCCAGCAGCTCTTCTAGAGCAGATACGCAGTATTTT. This gives the protein CASSSSRADTQYF. This rearrangement joins TRBV7-2 to TRBJ2-3; D unresolved. CDR3 length: 13 amino acids. Germline V CDR1 and CDR2: SGHTA, FQGNSA. V was pared by 4 bases and J by 4 bases, with 9 bases between.

The J gene is TRBJ1-3, the V gene TRBV5-1, with D possibly matching TRBD1 (5 bases). V was shortened by 2 bases and J by 1 base, with 10 bases between the two germline ends. In germline, CDR1 is SGHRS, CDR2 YFSETQ. The CDR3 totals 15 residues. CDR3 residues: CASSLGDASGNTIYF. CDR3 sequence (DNA): TGCGCCAGCAGCTTAGGGGATGCGTCTGGAAACACCATATATTTT.

The CDR3 nucleotides read TGTGCCAGCAGCCTAGAATGGACAGAATATTACAATGAGCAGTTCTTC. It translates to CASSLEWTEYYNEQFF. The rearrangement links TRBV7-9 to TRBJ2-1; TRBD1 might be the D (6 bases). The CDR3 runs to 16 residues. Trimming stripped 5 bases from V and 4 bases from J, with 18 bases between. Germline assignment: CDR1 SEHNR and CDR2 FQNEAQ (reference sequence).

The V and J genes are TRBV10-1 and TRBJ1-6; 9 bases are shared with TRBD1. The J segment lost 10 bases and the V segment lost 11 bases, leaving 18 bases of the junction unmatched. The CDR3 totals 16 residues. The germline V gene has CDR1 WNHNN and CDR2 SYGVQD (reference sequence). The CDR3 bases are TGCGCCGGATGGGACAGGGAAGGTCGCGGGGAATCACCCCTCCACTTT. Its translation is CAGWDREGRGESPLHF.

This chain connects TRBV3-1 (or the pseudogene TRBV3-2) to TRBJ1-2; D uncertain. Trimming stripped 4 bases from V and 5 bases from J, with 11 bases between. This CDR3 is 13 amino acids long. CDR1 and CDR2 (germline): LGHDT, YNNKEL (reference sequence). CDR3 nucleotide sequence: TGTGCCAGCAGCCTCGCTCTGGAGTATGGCTACACCTTC. Translation gives CASSLALEYGYTF.

This clone was found a few times. The rearrangement links TRBV27 to TRBJ2-5; possibly TRBD2 for D (5 bases). CDR1 MNHEY and CDR2 SMNVEV come from the germline V gene (reference sequence). The CDR3 has 16 residues. Between the trimmed V and J ends, which lost 3 bases and 5 bases, there was a span of 19 bases. The CDR3: CASSFTGVLLGETQYF. CDR3 DNA: TGTGCCAGCAGTTTTACCGGGGTCCTCCTCGGGGAGACCCAGTACTTC.

This clone was seen a single time. The chain links TRBV6-2 or TRBV6-3 to TRBJ1-5, with D perhaps matching TRBD1 (5 bases). Trimming took off 2 bases at V and 0 bases at J, with 23 bases between the two ends. The CDR3 totals 20 residues. Germline loops: CDR1 MNHEY, CDR2 SVGEGT. The DNA of the CDR3 is TGTGCCAGCAGTTACCTACCGGAGGGGCAGAAAATCTATAGCAATCAGCCCCAGCATTTT. Translating gives CASSYLPEGQKIYSNQPQHF.

The J gene is TRBJ2-7, the V gene TRBV5-4; weak D call: TRBD1 (6 bases). The CDR3 runs 14 residues. The V and J ends lost 2 bases and 3 bases respectively, with 12 bases between them. CDR1 is SGHNT and CDR2 is YYREEE in the germline V gene (reference sequence). CDR3 nucleotide sequence: TGTGCCAGCAGCTTACAGGGTAGAATCTACGAGCAGTACTTC. This gives the protein CASSLQGRIYEQYF.

The chain joins TRBV6-1 to TRBJ2-2; D is unresolved. CDR3 length: 16 amino acids. V lost 3 bases to trimming and J lost 3 bases, with 14 bases between them. Germline V gene sequence: CDR1 MNHNS, CDR2 SASEGT. The CDR3 DNA reads as TGTGCCAGCAGTGATGGTTTAACCACGGACACCGGGGAGCTGTTTTTT. This gives the protein CASSDGLTTDTGELFF.

This chain joins TRBV9 and TRBJ2-3, with TRBD2 identical over 7 bases. In germline, CDR1 is SGDLS, CDR2 YYNGEE. Germline trimming cut 0 bases from V and 4 bases from J; bases unmatched to any gene: 20. CDR3 length equals 20 residues. CDR3 region: CASSVAYRVRREKGADTQYF. In DNA, the CDR3 is TGTGCCAGCAGCGTAGCGTATCGGGTACGGCGGGAGAAAGGAGCAGATACGCAGTATTTT.